The 20 T cell receptor beta chains given below trace back to one sample, sequenced in a study of shared clonotypes between healthy human individuals. Here immunoSEQ multiplex PCR was the method, and the copy in TCRdb shows in-frame clones only, minus some. In the table there are millions of clones, 85% to 95% of which are singletons. What was sequenced was naive CD4+ T cells sorted from blood. Noted subset: CD45RA+ positively selected. The receptors were gathered from a man aged 18 to 30 in good health.

V is TRBV27 and J is TRBJ2-3; no clear D gene. From germline, CDR1 is MNHEY and CDR2 SMNVEV (reference sequence). The V end was cut by 5 bases, the J end by 0 bases, with 9 bases between. The CDR3 totals 14 residues. CDR3 bases: TGTGCCAGCAGTGGGTCCTCTAGCACAGATACGCAGTATTTT. Protein sequence: CASSGSSSTDTQYF.

The V and J genes are TRBV19 and TRBJ2-3; D may correspond to TRBD1 or TRBD2 (5 bases each). V shed 6 bases and J shed 0 bases, with 13 bases lying between them. This CDR3 is built from 15 residues. Germline lookup yields CDR1 LNHDA and CDR2 SQIVND (reference sequence). The CDR3: CASRSGPTSTDTQYF. CDR3 DNA sequence: TGTGCCAGTAGATCGGGACCGACTAGCACAGATACGCAGTATTTT.

The chain recombines TRBV7-2 with TRBJ2-7; 11 bases line up with TRBD2. CDR1 and CDR2 from the germline V gene are SGHTA and FQGNSA. V trimming: 1 base; J trimming: 3 bases; junction bases outside the gene matches: 11. The CDR3 contains 18 residues. The CDR3 loop reads CASSLGLGLAVNYYEQYF. The CDR3 DNA follows: TGTGCCAGCAGCTTAGGCCTGGGACTAGCGGTTAATTACTACGAGCAGTACTTC.

Concerning this clone: The sample contains more than one DNA sequence encoding this CDR3. The chain uses TRBV6-5 and TRBJ2-5; D uncertain. V was cut by 5 bases and J by 4 bases, with 5 bases left in between. The CDR3 covers 11 residues. CDR1 and CDR2 from the germline V gene are MNHEY and SVGAGI. The CDR3 DNA follows: TGTGCCAGCAGTACGAGAGAGACCCAGTACTTC. It codes for CASSTRETQYF.

The chain carries TRBV10-3 and TRBJ2-3, with 11 bases aligning to TRBD2. V lost 4 bases to trimming and J lost 5 bases; unmatched junction nucleotides: 11. Germline assignment: CDR1 ENHRY and CDR2 SYGVKD. The CDR3 has 17 residues. The CDR3 sequence is CAISAFPSGGLRDTQYF. The CDR3 DNA reads TGTGCCATCAGTGCCTTTCCTAGCGGGGGGTTGAGAGATACGCAGTATTTT.

V and J are TRBV28 and TRBJ1-5, with a possible D match to TRBD1 (5 bases). CDR3 length equals 15 residues. Per germline, CDR1 MDHEN and CDR2 SYDVKM. V was trimmed by 1 base and J by 6 bases, leaving 13 bases between them. The DNA for the CDR3 is TGTGCCAGCAGTTTATCCATGGTCGGGGGTCAGCCCCAGCATTTT. It translates to CASSLSMVGGQPQHF.

V gene TRBV20-1 combines with J gene TRBJ2-3, with 8 bases that match TRBD2. This CDR3 comprises 11 residues. J lost 12 bases, V lost 5 bases, and 7 bases had no gene match. CDR1 is DFQATT and CDR2 is SNEGSKA in the germline V gene (reference sequence). In DNA, the CDR3 is TGCAGTGCTCATAGCGGGACCTCACAGTATTTT. The encoded protein is CSAHSGTSQYF.

DNA of the CDR3: TGTGCCAGCAGCTTGGTGCGGGAGGGCCCTGAGACCCAGTACTTC. This codes for CASSLVREGPETQYF. V and J are TRBV11-2 and TRBJ2-5, with 9 bases aligning to TRBD2. The CDR3 runs to 15 residues. The germline gives CDR1 SGHAT, CDR2 FQNNGV. V gave up 3 bases and J gave up 5 bases; unmatched junction bases: 7.

The chain uses TRBV10-3 and TRBJ2-1; a possible D gene is TRBD2 (5 bases). With 10 bases removed from V and 0 bases from J, the gap between germline ends came to 16 bases. Germline CDR1 is ENHRY and CDR2 is SYGVKD. This CDR3 has 15 amino acids. This CDR3 reads CATTDDRDSYNEQFF. CDR3 in DNA: TGTGCCACCACGGACGACCGGGACTCCTACAATGAGCAGTTCTTC.

As to this clone: A read error may account for a junction end that differs from germline. The same CDR3 arises from other DNA sequences in this sample as well. The chain joins TRBV7-8 to TRBJ2-5, with 12 bases fitting TRBD2. In germline, CDR1 is SGHVS, CDR2 FQNEAQ. The length of the CDR3 is 14 residues. The CDR3 DNA reads TGTGCCAGCAGCCTAGCGGGGGGGCTGGAGACCCAGTACTTC. Protein product: CASSLAGGLETQYF. The full variable domain, rest sourced from reference TRBV7-8 and TRBJ2-5, is GAGVSQSPRYKVAKRGQDVALRCDPISGHVSLFWYQQALGQGPEFLTYFQNEAQLDKSGLPSDRFFAERPEGSVSTLKIQRTQQEDSAVYLCASSLAGGLETQYFGPGTRLLVL.

The chain carries TRBV29-1 and TRBJ2-3, with a possible D match to TRBD2 (6 bases). V dropped 4 bases and J dropped 0 bases, with 8 bases sitting between them. The CDR3 is 13 residues long. The germline V gene encodes CDR1 SQVTM and CDR2 ANQGSEA. CDR3 nucleotides: TGCAGCGTTGGGGGGGTGAGCACAGATACGCAGTATTTT. This encodes CSVGGVSTDTQYF.

The chain couples TRBV11-2 to TRBJ2-5; TRBD1 agrees at 7 bases. Germline CDR1 and CDR2: SGHAT and FQNNGV. V dropped 5 bases and J dropped 1; count of bases not matched to a gene: 7. The CDR3 has 15 residues. CDR3 loop: CASSLWTGFQETQYF. The DNA of the CDR3 is TGTGCCAGCAGCCTATGGACAGGCTTCCAAGAGACCCAGTACTTC.

The rearrangement joins TRBV27 to TRBJ1-1, with a tentative D call TRBD1 (6 bases). The CDR3 covers 13 residues. The V gene lost 7 bases and the J gene lost 3 bases, with 12 bases spanning the gap. The germline CDR1 and CDR2 sequences are MNHEY and SMNVEV (reference sequence). CDR3 amino acids: CASTLRGYTEAFF. The CDR3 DNA reads as TGTGCCAGCACCCTCAGGGGTTACACTGAAGCTTTCTTT.

This clone was seen only once. V usage is TRBV4-1 and J usage is TRBJ2-3; D unresolved. V lost 0 bases and J 0 bases, leaving 7 bases between the germline ends. This CDR3 contains 15 residues. The V gene's germline CDR1 is MGHRA and CDR2 YSYEKL. The CDR3 DNA sequence: TGCGCCAGCAGCCAAGAGCTGCTAAGCACAGATACGCAGTATTTT. Residues: CASSQELLSTDTQYF.

This chain joins TRBV11-2 and TRBJ2-5, with D possibly called TRBD1 or TRBD2 (6 bases each). The CDR3 is 16 residues long. Germline V gene sequence: CDR1 SGHAT, CDR2 FQNNGV. The V and J ends lost 1 base and 1 base respectively, with 13 bases between them. CDR3 bases: TGTGCCAGCAGCTTAGGAAGGGGGGACCCCCAAGAGACCCAGTACTTC. Translation: CASSLGRGDPQETQYF. The complete variable domain, with remaining parts taken from reference TRBV11-2 and TRBJ2-5, reads EAGVAQSPRYKIIEKRQSVAFWCNPISGHATLYWYQQILGQGPKLLIQFQNNGVVDDSQLPKDRFSAERLKGVDSTLKIQPAKLEDSAVYLCASSLGRGDPQETQYFGPGTRLLVL.

This sequence joins TRBV11-2 and TRBJ2-5; weak D call: TRBD1 (5 bases). In germline, CDR1 is SGHAT, CDR2 FQNNGV. Trimming shortened V by 3 bases and J by 14 bases, and 13 bases separated the two germline ends. The CDR3 covers 11 residues. CDR3 sequence reads: CASSFRQFYYF. CDR3 DNA sequence: TGTGCCAGCAGCTTTCGACAGTTCTATTACTTC.

The chain employs TRBV9 and TRBJ2-3, with 8 bases matching TRBD2. Germline CDR1 SGDLS, CDR2 YYNGEE. With V trimmed by 0 bases and J by 3 bases, 6 bases remained unmatched. The CDR3 runs 16 residues. The CDR3 region is CASSVGTSFRTDTQYF. As DNA, the CDR3 is TGTGCCAGCAGCGTAGGGACTAGCTTTCGTACAGATACGCAGTATTTT.

This rearrangement joins TRBV6-5 to TRBJ1-2, with D perhaps TRBD1 (5 bases). The ends were cut back, 0 bases at V and 8 bases at J, with 19 bases in the middle. CDR1 is MNHEY, CDR2 SVGAGI, per germline. The CDR3 runs 16 residues. Here the CDR3 DNA reads TGTGCCAGCAGTTACTCGTTCCGGGACGGCACTGGGGGCTACACCTTC. Translation gives CASSYSFRDGTGGYTF.

The J gene is TRBJ1-5, the V gene TRBV5-5; TRBD1 aligns across 7 bases. This CDR3 has 16 residues. Germline CDR1 reads SGHKS; CDR2 reads YYEKEE (reference sequence). The junction had 7 bases not matched to a gene; V was cut back by 3 bases and J by 1 base. The CDR3 loop is CASSWATGISNQPQHF. The CDR3, as DNA: TGTGCCAGCAGCTGGGCGACAGGGATCAGCAATCAGCCCCAGCATTTT. Combining the CDR3 with reference TRBV5-5 and TRBJ1-5 gives the whole variable domain DAGVTQSPTHLIKTRGQQVTLRCSPISGHKSVSWYQQVLGQGPQFIFQYYEKEERGRGNFPDRFSARQFPNYSSELNVNALLLGDSALYLCASSWATGISNQPQHFGDGTRLSIL.

This clone came up once. The genes are TRBV29-1 and TRBJ1-5, with TRBD1 matching over 7 bases. The germline V gene has CDR1 SQVTM and CDR2 ANQGSEA. This CDR3 comprises 13 residues. J lost 5 bases, V lost 6 bases, and 7 bases had no gene match. The CDR3 region has the DNA TGCAGCGTGATGGTGGGACAGTATCAGCCCCAGCATTTT. Encoded protein: CSVMVGQYQPQHF.